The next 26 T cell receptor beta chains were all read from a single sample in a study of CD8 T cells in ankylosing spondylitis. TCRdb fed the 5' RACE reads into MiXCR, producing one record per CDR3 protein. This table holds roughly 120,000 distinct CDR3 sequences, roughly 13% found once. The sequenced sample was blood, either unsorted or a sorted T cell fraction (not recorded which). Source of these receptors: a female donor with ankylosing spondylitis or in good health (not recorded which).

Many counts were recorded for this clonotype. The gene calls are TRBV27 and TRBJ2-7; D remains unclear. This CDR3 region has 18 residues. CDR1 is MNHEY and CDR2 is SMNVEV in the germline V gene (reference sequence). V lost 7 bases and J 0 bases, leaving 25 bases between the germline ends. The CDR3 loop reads CASITNPWCEIASYEQYF. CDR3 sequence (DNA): TGTGCCAGCATTACTAACCCATGGTGCGAGATAGCCTCCTACGAGCAGTACTTC.

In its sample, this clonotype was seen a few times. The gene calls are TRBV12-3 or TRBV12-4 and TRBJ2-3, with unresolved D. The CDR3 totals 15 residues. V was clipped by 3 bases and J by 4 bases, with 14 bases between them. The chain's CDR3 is CASSFGSSNPDTQYF. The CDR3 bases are TGTGCCAGCAGTTTCGGTAGCTCTAATCCAGATACGCAGTATTTT.

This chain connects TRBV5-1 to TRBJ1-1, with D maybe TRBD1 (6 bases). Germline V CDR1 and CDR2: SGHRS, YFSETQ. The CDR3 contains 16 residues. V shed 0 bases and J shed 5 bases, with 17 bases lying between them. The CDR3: CASSLARGGGVTEAFF. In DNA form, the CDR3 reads TGCGCCAGCAGCTTGGCCCGCGGAGGGGGAGTTACTGAAGCTTTCTTT.

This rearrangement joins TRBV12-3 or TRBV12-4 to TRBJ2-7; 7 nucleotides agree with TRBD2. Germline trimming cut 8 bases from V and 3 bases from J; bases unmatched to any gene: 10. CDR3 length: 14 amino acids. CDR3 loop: CASRFGGDFYEQYF. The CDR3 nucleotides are TGTGCCAGCCGGTTTGGGGGGGACTTCTACGAGCAGTACTTC.

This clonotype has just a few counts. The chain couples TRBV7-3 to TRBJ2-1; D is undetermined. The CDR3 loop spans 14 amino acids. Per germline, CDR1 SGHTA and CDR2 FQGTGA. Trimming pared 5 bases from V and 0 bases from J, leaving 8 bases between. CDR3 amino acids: CASSLHGSYNEQFF. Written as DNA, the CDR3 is TGTGCCAGCAGCCTGCATGGCTCCTACAATGAGCAGTTCTTC.

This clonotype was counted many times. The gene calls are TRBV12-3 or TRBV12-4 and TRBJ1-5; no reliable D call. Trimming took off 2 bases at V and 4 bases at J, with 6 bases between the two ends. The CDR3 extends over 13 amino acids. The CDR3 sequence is CASSLISNQPQHF. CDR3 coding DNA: TGTGCCAGCAGTTTAATATCTAATCAGCCCCAGCATTTT.

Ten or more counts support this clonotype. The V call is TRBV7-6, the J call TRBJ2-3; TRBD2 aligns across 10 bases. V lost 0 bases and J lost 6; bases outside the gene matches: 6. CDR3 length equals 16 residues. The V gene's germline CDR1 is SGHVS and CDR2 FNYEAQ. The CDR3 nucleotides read TGTGCCAGCAGCTTAGCGTCTAGCGGGAGCGGGGATACGCAGTATTTT. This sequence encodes CASSLASSGSGDTQYF.

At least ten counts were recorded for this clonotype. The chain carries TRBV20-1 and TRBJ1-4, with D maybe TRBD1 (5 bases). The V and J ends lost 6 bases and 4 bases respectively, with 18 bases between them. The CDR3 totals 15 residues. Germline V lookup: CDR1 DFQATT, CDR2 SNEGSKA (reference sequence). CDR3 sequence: CSAPGRLGVNEKLFF. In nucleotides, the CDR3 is TGCAGTGCCCCCGGTCGGTTGGGGGTTAATGAAAAACTGTTTTTT.

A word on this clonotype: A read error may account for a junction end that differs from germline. The CDR3 region is CASSLASQGGQVDF. CDR3 coding DNA: TGTGCCAGCAGCTTAGCATCGCAGGGCGGCCAGGTAGACTTC. The chain joins TRBV7-2 to TRBJ2-7; D might be TRBD1 (5 bases). CDR3 size: 14 residues. Germline lookup yields CDR1 SGHTA and CDR2 FQGNSA.

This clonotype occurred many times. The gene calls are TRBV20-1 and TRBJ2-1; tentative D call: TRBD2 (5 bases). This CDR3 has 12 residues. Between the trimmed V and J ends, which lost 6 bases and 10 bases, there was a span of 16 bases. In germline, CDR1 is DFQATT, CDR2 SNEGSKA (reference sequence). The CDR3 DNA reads TGCAGTGCCGACGGTGGGGAGCGGGAGCAGTTCTTC. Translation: CSADGGEREQFF.

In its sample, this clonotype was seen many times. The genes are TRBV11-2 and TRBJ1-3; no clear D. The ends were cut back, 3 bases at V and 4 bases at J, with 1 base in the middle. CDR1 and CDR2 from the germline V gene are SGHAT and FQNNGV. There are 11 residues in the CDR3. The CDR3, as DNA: TGTGCCAGCAGCTTCGGAAACACCATATATTTT. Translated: CASSFGNTIYF.

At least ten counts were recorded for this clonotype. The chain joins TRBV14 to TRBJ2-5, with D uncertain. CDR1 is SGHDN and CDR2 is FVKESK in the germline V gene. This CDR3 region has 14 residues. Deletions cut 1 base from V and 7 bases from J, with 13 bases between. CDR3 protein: CASSQATAGVTQYF. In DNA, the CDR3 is TGTGCCAGCAGCCAAGCAACCGCAGGCGTGACCCAGTACTTC.

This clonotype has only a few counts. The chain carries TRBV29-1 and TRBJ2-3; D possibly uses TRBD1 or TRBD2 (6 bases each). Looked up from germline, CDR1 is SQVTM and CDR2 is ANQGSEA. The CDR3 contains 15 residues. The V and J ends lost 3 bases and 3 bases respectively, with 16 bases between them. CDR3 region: CSVEPPEGGTDTQYF. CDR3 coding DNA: TGCAGCGTTGAGCCACCTGAAGGGGGGACAGATACGCAGTATTTT.

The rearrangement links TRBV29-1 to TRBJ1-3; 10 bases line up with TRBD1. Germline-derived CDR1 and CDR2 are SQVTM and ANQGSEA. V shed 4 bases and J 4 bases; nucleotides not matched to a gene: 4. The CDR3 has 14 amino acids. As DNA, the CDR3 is TGCAGCGTTGTAGACAGGGGGCTGGGAAACACCATATATTTT. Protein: CSVVDRGLGNTIYF.

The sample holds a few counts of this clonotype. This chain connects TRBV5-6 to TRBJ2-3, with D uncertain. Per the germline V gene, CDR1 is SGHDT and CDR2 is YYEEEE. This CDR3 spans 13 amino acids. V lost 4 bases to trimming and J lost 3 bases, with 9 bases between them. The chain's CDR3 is CASSPAWTDTQYF. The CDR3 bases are TGTGCCAGCAGCCCGGCCTGGACAGATACGCAGTATTTT.

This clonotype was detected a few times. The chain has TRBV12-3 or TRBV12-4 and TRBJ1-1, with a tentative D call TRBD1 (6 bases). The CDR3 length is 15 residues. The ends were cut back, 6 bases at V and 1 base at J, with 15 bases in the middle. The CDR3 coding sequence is TGTGCCAGCAGCGACGTCCGGGACAAGAACACTGAAGCTTTCTTT. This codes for CASSDVRDKNTEAFF.

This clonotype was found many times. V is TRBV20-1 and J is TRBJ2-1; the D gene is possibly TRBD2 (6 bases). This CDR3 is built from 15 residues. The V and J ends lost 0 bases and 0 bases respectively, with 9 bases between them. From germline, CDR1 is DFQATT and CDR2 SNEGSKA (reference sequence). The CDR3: CSARDRGSSYNEQFF. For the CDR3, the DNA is TGCAGTGCTAGAGATCGGGGGAGCTCCTACAATGAGCAGTTCTTC.

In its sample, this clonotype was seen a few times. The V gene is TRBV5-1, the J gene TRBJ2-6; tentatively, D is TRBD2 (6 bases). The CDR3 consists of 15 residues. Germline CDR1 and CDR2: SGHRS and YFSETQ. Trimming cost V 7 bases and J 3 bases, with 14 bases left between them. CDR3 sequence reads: CASGDSAGGANVLTF. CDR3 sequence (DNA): TGCGCCAGCGGGGACTCCGCGGGTGGGGCCAACGTCCTGACTTTC.

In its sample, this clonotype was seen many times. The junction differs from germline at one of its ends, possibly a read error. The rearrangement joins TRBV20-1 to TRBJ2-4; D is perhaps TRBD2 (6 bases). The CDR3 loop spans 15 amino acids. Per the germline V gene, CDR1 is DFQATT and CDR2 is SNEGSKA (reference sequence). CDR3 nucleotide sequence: TGCAGTGCCAGAGTCCATAGCGGACCCAAAAACATTCAGTACTTC. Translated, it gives CSARVHSGPKNIQYF.

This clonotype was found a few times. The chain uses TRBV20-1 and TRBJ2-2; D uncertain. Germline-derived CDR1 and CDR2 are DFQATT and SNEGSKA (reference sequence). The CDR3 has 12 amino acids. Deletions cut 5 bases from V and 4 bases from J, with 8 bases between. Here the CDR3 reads CSAHQLTGELFF. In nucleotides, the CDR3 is TGCAGTGCTCACCAGCTCACCGGGGAGCTGTTTTTT.

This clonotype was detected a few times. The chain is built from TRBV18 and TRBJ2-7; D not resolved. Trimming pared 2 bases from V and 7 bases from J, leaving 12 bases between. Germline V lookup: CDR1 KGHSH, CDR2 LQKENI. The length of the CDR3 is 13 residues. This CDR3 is CASSPKASSEQYF. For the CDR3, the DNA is TGTGCCAGCTCACCAAAGGCCTCGAGTGAGCAGTACTTC.

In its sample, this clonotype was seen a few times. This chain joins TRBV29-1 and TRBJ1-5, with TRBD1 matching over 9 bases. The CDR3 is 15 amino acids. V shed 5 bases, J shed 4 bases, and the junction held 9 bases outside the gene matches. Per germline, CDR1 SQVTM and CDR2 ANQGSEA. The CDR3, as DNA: TGCAGCGTTCAACAAACCGGGACAGGGAATCAGCCCCAGCATTTT. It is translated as CSVQQTGTGNQPQHF. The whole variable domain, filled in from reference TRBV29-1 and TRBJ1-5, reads SAVISQKPSRDICQRGTSLTIQCQVDSQVTMMFWYRQQPGQSLTLIATANQGSEATYESGFVIDKFPISRPNLTFSTLTVSNMSPEDSSIYLCSVQQTGTGNQPQHFGDGTRLSIL.

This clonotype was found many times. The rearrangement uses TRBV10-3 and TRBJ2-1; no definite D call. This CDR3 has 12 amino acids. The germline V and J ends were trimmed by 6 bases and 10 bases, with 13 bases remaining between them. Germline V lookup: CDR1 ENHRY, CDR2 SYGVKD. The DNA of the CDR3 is TGTGCCATCAGCGATTCCTCCTTGGAGCAGTTCTTC. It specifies CAISDSSLEQFF.

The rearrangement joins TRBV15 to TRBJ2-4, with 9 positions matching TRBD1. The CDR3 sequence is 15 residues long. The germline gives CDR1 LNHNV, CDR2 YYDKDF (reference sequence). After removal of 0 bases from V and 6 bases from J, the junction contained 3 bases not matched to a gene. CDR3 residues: CATSRDRDRANIQYF. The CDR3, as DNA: TGTGCCACCAGCAGAGATAGGGACAGGGCAAACATTCAGTACTTC. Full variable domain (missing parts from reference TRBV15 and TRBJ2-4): DAMVIQNPRYQVTQFGKPVTLSCSQTLNHNVMYWYQQKSSQAPKLLFHYYDKDFNNEADTPDNFQSRRPNTSFCFLDIRSPGLGDTAMYLCATSRDRDRANIQYFGAGTRLSVL.

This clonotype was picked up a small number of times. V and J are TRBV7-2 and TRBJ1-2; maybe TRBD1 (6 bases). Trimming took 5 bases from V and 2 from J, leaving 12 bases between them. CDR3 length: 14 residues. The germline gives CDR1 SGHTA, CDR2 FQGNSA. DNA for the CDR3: TGTGCCAGCAGCAAGACAGGATCCAACTATGGCTACACCTTC. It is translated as CASSKTGSNYGYTF.

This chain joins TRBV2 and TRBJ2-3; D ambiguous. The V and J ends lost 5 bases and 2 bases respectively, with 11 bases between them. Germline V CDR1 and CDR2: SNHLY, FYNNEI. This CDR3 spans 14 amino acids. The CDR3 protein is CASSKNRYTDTQYF. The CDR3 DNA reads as TGTGCCAGCAGTAAAAACAGATACACAGATACGCAGTATTTT.